This TCR beta chain was captured in a study of identical twins. The CDR3 is 14 amino acids. The V and J ends lost 3 bases and 3 bases respectively, with 12 bases between them. The germline V gene has CDR1 ENHRY and CDR2 SYGVKD. A single record per CDR3 protein comes from TCRdb applying MiXCR to the 5' RACE reads. The table shows about 520,000 distinct CDR3 sequences, with 22% occurring only once. Donors were all healthy Caucasians. Study-wide points: Memory repertoires showed no such pattern, whereas abundant cord blood beta clonotypes carried fewer insertions.

Comments on this clonotype: The target antigen is unknown.

These data are also associated with another study on T cells expressing NK-cell markers.

Sequenced sample: CD4+ T cells sorted from blood. The rearrangement links TRBV10-3 to TRBJ2-7, with TRBD2 as a possible D gene (5 bases). This receptor was obtained from a woman between 18 and 29 years old in good health. The CDR3 region is CAISEADQFYEQYF. CDR3 nucleotides: TGTGCCATCAGTGAAGCGGACCAATTCTACGAGCAGTACTTC.